This TCR beta chain was identified during a study of STAT3 mutations in large granular lymphocyte leukemia. Study-level findings and limits: At least one immunodominant TCR beta clonotype appeared in every T-cell large granular lymphocyte leukemia patient.

TCRbeta libraries averaged around 42,000 productive templates per sample. Method: immunoSEQ multiplex PCR; TCRdb's copy keeps in-frame clones and lacks some. The sample has several thousand clones, nearly 90% seen once. Worth noting for this clone: Its target is not known.

The TCR originated in a human donor with T large granular lymphocyte leukemia. Some clones in this sample may be carry-over from other donors' samples. The sequenced material came from PBMCs.

The CDR3 coding sequence is TGTGCCAGCAGTCCTCCGACTAGCGGGAGCACAGATACGCAGTATTTT. Its translation is CASSPPTSGSTDTQYF. V gene TRBV28 combines with J gene TRBJ2-3; 10 positions match TRBD2. This CDR3 is built from 16 residues. Trimming cost V 5 bases and J 0 bases; bases outside gene matches: 5. The V gene's germline CDR1 is MDHEN and CDR2 SYDVKM.